This T cell receptor (beta chain) was retrieved from a study of blood T cell repertoires in COVID-19. Resolution of symptoms, clearance, or two negative PCRs was present in recovered Cohort 3 donors. How the authors handled the data: Reference gene primer amplification in the assay estimated nucleated cell counts. Profiling relied on immunoSEQ multiplex PCR, and the TCRdb table lists in-frame clones only, not all of them. The V and J calls and clone size are taken from that table; D and trimming were inferred from the DNA. The sample consists of more than 350,000 clones, roughly 89% of them appearing once. The V end was cut by 2 bases, the J end by 5 bases, with 14 bases between. There are 15 residues in the CDR3. The V gene's germline CDR1 is SGHRS and CDR2 YFSETQ.

The rearrangement links TRBV5-1 to TRBJ1-3; D possibly corresponds to TRBD1 (5 bases). The TCR comes from a woman in her forties or fifties who had recovered from COVID-19. Sequences were obtained from PBMCs or T cells enriched from blood (not recorded which). CDR3 nucleotides: TGCGCCAGCAGCTTTGAGGACACGTCTCGAAACACCATATATTTT. As protein: CASSFEDTSRNTIYF.